The 2 T cell receptor beta chains below come from one sample, sequenced in a study of T-cell reconstitution after alpha-beta-depleted transplantation in children. The library targeted TCRbeta and was prepared with unique molecular identifiers. TCRdb processed the PCR reads anew with MiXCR; each CDR3 protein has one entry. The data hold approximately 18,000 distinct CDR3 sequences, with 10% to 15% observed a single time. The material sequenced was PBMCs, mostly from graft donor cells, taken 60 days after TCRalphabeta/CD19-depleted stem cell transplant. The receptors come from a female patient aged 2 to 10 who had a stem cell transplant for congenital amegakaryocytic thrombocytopenia, so the T cells may come from the graft donor.

In its sample, this clonotype ranks as medium-sized. V and J are TRBV20-1 and TRBJ2-4; D not certain. The length of the CDR3 is 12 residues. The germline V and J ends were trimmed by 3 bases and 12 bases, with 15 bases remaining between them. CDR1 and CDR2 from the germline V gene are DFQATT and SNEGSKA (reference sequence). In DNA form, the CDR3 reads TGCAGTGCTAGTTTGCCTACGGCTGCTCAGTACTTC. It translates to CSASLPTAAQYF.

This clonotype appeared many times. V gene TRBV7-9 combines with J gene TRBJ2-2, with D tentatively TRBD2 (5 bases). The ends were cut back, 1 base at V and 0 bases at J, with 15 bases in the middle. Germline CDR1 and CDR2: SEHNR and FQNEAQ (reference sequence). The CDR3 sequence is 18 residues long. The CDR3 sequence: CASSLVGMRESNTGELFF. CDR3 sequence (DNA): TGTGCCAGCAGCTTAGTTGGAATGAGGGAGTCGAACACCGGGGAGCTGTTTTTT.